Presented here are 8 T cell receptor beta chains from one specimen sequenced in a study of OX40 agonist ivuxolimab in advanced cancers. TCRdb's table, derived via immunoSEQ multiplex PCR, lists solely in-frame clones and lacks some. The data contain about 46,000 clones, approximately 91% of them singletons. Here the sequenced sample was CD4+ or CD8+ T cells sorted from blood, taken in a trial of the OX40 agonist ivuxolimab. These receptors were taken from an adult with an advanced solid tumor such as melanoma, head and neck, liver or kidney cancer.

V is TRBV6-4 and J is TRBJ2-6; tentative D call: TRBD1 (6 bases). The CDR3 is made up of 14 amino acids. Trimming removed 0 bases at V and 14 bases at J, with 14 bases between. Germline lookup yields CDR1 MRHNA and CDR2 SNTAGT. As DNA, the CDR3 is TGTGCCAGCAGTGACTCACCCAACAGGGAGATCCTGACTTTC. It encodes CASSDSPNREILTF.

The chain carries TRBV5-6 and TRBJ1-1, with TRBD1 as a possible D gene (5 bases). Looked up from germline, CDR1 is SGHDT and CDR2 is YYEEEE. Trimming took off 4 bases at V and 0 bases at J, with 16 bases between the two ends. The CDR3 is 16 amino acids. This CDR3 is CASSPHGSRVNTEAFF. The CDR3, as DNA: TGTGCCAGCAGCCCACACGGATCCAGGGTGAACACTGAAGCTTTCTTT.

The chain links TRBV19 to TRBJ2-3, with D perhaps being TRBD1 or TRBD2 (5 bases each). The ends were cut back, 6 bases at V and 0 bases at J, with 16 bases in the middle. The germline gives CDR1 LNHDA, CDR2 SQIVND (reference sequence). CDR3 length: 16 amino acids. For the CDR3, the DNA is TGTGCCAGTAGCCCAAGGGCGAGGGGAAGCACAGATACGCAGTATTTT. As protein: CASSPRARGSTDTQYF.

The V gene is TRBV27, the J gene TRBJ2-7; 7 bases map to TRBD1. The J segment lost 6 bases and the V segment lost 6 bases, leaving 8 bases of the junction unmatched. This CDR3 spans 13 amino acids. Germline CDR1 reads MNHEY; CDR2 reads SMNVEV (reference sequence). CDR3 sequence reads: CASRLTGVVEQYF. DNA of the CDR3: TGTGCCAGCAGACTCACAGGGGTGGTCGAGCAGTACTTC.

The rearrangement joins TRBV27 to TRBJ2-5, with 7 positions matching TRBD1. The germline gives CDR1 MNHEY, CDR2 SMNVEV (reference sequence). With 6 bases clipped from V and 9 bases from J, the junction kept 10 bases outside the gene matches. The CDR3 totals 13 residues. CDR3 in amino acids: CASRKGGLGSQYF. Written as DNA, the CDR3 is TGTGCCAGCAGAAAAGGGGGCTTGGGGTCCCAGTACTTC.

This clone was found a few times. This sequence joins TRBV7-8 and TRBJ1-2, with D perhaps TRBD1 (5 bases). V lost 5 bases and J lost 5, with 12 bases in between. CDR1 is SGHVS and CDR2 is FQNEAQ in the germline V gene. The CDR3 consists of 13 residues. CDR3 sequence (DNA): TGTGCCAGCAGCCCGACAGCCAGGTATGGCTACACCTTC. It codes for CASSPTARYGYTF.

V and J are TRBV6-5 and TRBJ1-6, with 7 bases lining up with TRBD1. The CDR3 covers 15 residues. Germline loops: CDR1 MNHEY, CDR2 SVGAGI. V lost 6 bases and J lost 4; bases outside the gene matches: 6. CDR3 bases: TGTGCCAGCAGACCGGGACAGCTGTATAATTCACCCCTCCACTTT. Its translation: CASRPGQLYNSPLHF.

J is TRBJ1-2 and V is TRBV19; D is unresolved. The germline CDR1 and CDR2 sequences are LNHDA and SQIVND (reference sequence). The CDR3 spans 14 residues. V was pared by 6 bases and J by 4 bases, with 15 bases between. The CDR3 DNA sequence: TGTGCCAGTAGCCTAAGGGAGGGCTTCTATGGCTACACCTTC. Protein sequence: CASSLREGFYGYTF.